The 28 T cell receptor beta chains listed next were all sequenced from one sample in a study of blood T cell repertoires in COVID-19. The data were produced by immunoSEQ multiplex PCR, yet TCRdb's version contains in-frame clones alone and is incomplete. The sample contains 90,000 to 120,000 clones, roughly 86% of which appear only once. Sequenced input: peripheral blood. The origin of the receptors is a woman in her sixties or seventies with acute or convalescent COVID-19.

The chain couples TRBV2 to TRBJ2-5, with 8 positions matching TRBD2. Germline V CDR1 and CDR2: SNHLY, FYNNEI. The trim removed 4 bases at V and 1 base at J, leaving 8 bases unmatched. This CDR3 comprises 16 residues. The CDR3 DNA is TGTGCCAGCAGTGCACCGGGACTAGGGACCCAAGAGACCCAGTACTTC. It specifies CASSAPGLGTQETQYF. The whole variable domain, remainder taken from reference TRBV2 and TRBJ2-5, is EPEVTQTPSHQVTQMGQEVILRCVPISNHLYFYWYRQILGQKVEFLVSFYNNEISEKSEIFDDQFSVERPDGSNFTLKIRSTKLEDSAMYFCASSAPGLGTQETQYFGPGTRLLVL.

The chain joins TRBV10-3 to TRBJ1-2, with a weak D call TRBD1 (5 bases). Trimming left V 8 bases short and J 3 bases short, with 16 bases between. This CDR3 contains 14 residues. From germline, CDR1 is ENHRY and CDR2 SYGVKD. Here the CDR3 reads CAIPLGEGDYGYTF. CDR3 in DNA: TGTGCCATCCCCCTGGGGGAGGGCGACTATGGCTACACCTTC.

V is TRBV29-1 and J is TRBJ2-5; a possible D gene is TRBD2 (5 bases). The ends were cut back, 4 bases at V and 1 base at J, with 10 bases in the middle. CDR3 size: 13 residues. CDR1 is SQVTM, CDR2 ANQGSEA, per germline. The DNA of the CDR3 is TGCAGCGTTGGGGAGAGGATCCAAGAGACCCAGTACTTC. This sequence encodes CSVGERIQETQYF.

The chain links TRBV7-9 to TRBJ2-1, with 9 nucleotides matching TRBD2. Unmatched junction bases numbered 8, after V lost 5 bases and J lost 9 bases. The germline gives CDR1 SEHNR, CDR2 FQNEAQ (reference sequence). The CDR3 contains 14 residues. CDR3 protein: CASSPGLAATEQFF. Written as DNA, the CDR3 is TGTGCCAGCAGCCCGGGACTAGCTGCGACTGAGCAGTTCTTC.

This chain uses TRBV10-3 with TRBJ1-2; D uncertain. V lost 3 bases, J lost 2 bases, and 7 bases lay in between. The CDR3 has 13 residues. Germline V CDR1 and CDR2: ENHRY, SYGVKD. DNA for the CDR3: TGTGCCATCAGTGATGCCGGGAACTATGGCTACACCTTC. This translates into CAISDAGNYGYTF.

J is TRBJ2-7 and V is TRBV6-5; TRBD1 aligns across 7 bases. The CDR3 sequence is 15 residues long. Looked up from germline, CDR1 is MNHEY and CDR2 is SVGAGI. The V gene end was trimmed by 6 bases and the J gene end by 0 bases; junction bases not matched to a gene: 8. The CDR3 here is CASRSDRLSSYEQYV. Written as DNA, the CDR3 is TGTGCCAGCAGATCGGACAGGTTGAGCTCCTACGAGCAGTACGTC.

V and J are TRBV29-1 and TRBJ1-2; 7 nucleotides agree with TRBD1. This CDR3 comprises 13 residues. The J segment lost 4 bases and the V segment lost 4 bases, leaving 6 bases of the junction unmatched. Germline-derived CDR1 and CDR2 are SQVTM and ANQGSEA. The CDR3 bases are TGCAGCGTTGGTCAGGGGGTTGGCTATGGCTACACCTTC. Protein: CSVGQGVGYGYTF. Complete variable domain (other parts from reference TRBV29-1 and TRBJ1-2): SAVISQKPSRDICQRGTSLTIQCQVDSQVTMMFWYRQQPGQSLTLIATANQGSEATYESGFVIDKFPISRPNLTFSTLTVSNMSPEDSSIYLCSVGQGVGYGYTFGSGTRLTVV.

The rearrangement uses TRBV11-2 and TRBJ1-1, with TRBD1 as a possible D gene (6 bases). The CDR3 consists of 14 residues. Trimming stripped 4 bases from V and 6 bases from J, with 15 bases between. CDR1 and CDR2 from the germline V gene are SGHAT and FQNNGV. The CDR3 sequence: CASSSYTGSAEAFF. The CDR3 DNA reads as TGTGCCAGCAGCTCTTATACAGGGAGCGCTGAAGCTTTCTTT.

The rearrangement joins TRBV10-3 to TRBJ2-7, with D possibly being TRBD1 (6 bases). V was clipped by 6 bases and J by 0 bases, with 9 bases between them. CDR1 ENHRY and CDR2 SYGVKD come from the germline V gene. The CDR3 is 13 residues long. The CDR3 region is CAISPDSSYEQYF. Written as DNA, the CDR3 is TGTGCCATCAGCCCGGACAGCTCCTACGAGCAGTACTTC.

The chain combines TRBV9 with TRBJ2-3, with TRBD2 identical over 7 bases. Per the germline V gene, CDR1 is SGDLS and CDR2 is YYNGEE. The CDR3 covers 16 residues. Germline trimming cut 0 bases from V and 5 bases from J; bases unmatched to any gene: 9. The CDR3 reads CASSVDPGGSLDTQYF. The CDR3 DNA is TGTGCCAGCAGCGTAGATCCAGGCGGGAGTTTAGATACGCAGTATTTT.

The chain couples TRBV3-1 (or the pseudogene TRBV3-2) to TRBJ2-2; D gene uncertain. Germline CDR1 is LGHDT and CDR2 is YNNKEL (reference sequence). The CDR3 sequence is 14 residues long. V was trimmed by 4 bases and J by 6 bases, leaving 12 bases between them. The CDR3 nucleotides read TGTGCCAGCAGCCGAAATCCGGGTGCCGGGGAGCTGTTTTTT. Protein product: CASSRNPGAGELFF.

V is TRBV30 and J is TRBJ2-1; TRBD2 matches 8 bases. The J segment lost 9 bases and the V segment lost 2 bases, leaving 9 bases of the junction unmatched. Germline V gene sequence: CDR1 GTSNPN, CDR2 SVGIG (reference sequence). This CDR3 has 14 amino acids. CDR3: CAWSISAGAGEQFF. Here the CDR3 DNA reads TGTGCCTGGAGTATCTCAGCGGGAGCGGGTGAGCAGTTCTTC.

This clone was observed a handful of times. This chain links TRBV3-1 (or the pseudogene TRBV3-2) with TRBJ2-2; tentative D call: TRBD2 (5 bases). The CDR3 consists of 14 residues. The germline V gene encodes CDR1 LGHDT and CDR2 YNNKEL (reference sequence). V was pared by 1 base and J by 5 bases, with 8 bases between. The CDR3 DNA follows: TGTGCCAGCAGCCAAGCAACTAGAACCGGGGAGCTGTTTTTT. Amino acids: CASSQATRTGELFF.

This chain connects TRBV12-2 to TRBJ1-5; TRBD1 is taken as the D call from the table, unchecked against the DNA. TRBV12-2 is tagged as a pseudogene. The CDR3 sequence is 15 residues long. DNA for the CDR3: TGTGCAATTCCTCCGGGACAGGGAGGAGGGCAGCCCCAGCATTTT. This translates into CAIPPGQGGGQPQHF.

The genes are TRBV7-9 and TRBJ2-1; D remains ambiguous. The V end lost 7 bases, the J end lost 0 bases, and 13 bases lay between the germline ends. Looked up from germline, CDR1 is SEHNR and CDR2 is FQNEAQ (reference sequence). The CDR3 runs to 15 residues. The CDR3 loop is CASTLRGSSYNEQFF. For the CDR3, the DNA is TGTGCCAGCACTCTCCGTGGTAGCTCCTACAATGAGCAGTTCTTC.

This clone turned up a few times. In nucleotides, the CDR3 is TGTGCCACCGGGCTGGGGGCGGGAGTGAATGAGCAGTTCTTC. This encodes CATGLGAGVNEQFF. The chain combines TRBV15 with TRBJ2-1; D is perhaps TRBD2 (7 bases). The CDR3 has 14 residues. The V and J ends lost 8 bases and 7 bases respectively, with 18 bases between them. From germline, CDR1 is LNHNV and CDR2 YYDKDF (reference sequence).

This chain connects TRBV11-2 to TRBJ2-7; D not resolved. The germline V gene encodes CDR1 SGHAT and CDR2 FQNNGV. The CDR3 runs 14 residues. V lost 0 bases and J lost 4, with 10 bases in between. The CDR3 protein is CASSLEPTAYEQYV. The DNA of the CDR3 is TGTGCCAGCAGCTTAGAGCCAACAGCATACGAGCAGTACGTC.

This CDR3 is CASSDPGQGAGGYTF. The CDR3 nucleotides are TGTGCCAGCAGTGACCCCGGACAGGGGGCGGGAGGCTACACCTTC. This chain uses TRBV6-1 with TRBJ1-2, with 11 positions matching TRBD1. The CDR3 sequence is 15 residues long. V dropped 3 bases and J dropped 8; count of bases not matched to a gene: 8. CDR1 and CDR2 from the germline V gene are MNHNS and SASEGT.

This chain uses TRBV6-5 with TRBJ1-2; TRBD1 matches at 8 bases. Germline-derived CDR1 and CDR2 are MNHEY and SVGAGI. This CDR3 has 13 amino acids. J gave up 8 bases and V 7 bases, and 9 bases lay outside the gene matches. The CDR3 DNA reads TGTGCCAGCACGATACAGGGGGGGGACGGCTACACCTTC. It encodes CASTIQGGDGYTF.

The V and J genes are TRBV24-1 and TRBJ1-2, with D possibly matching TRBD1 (5 bases). In germline, CDR1 is KGHDR, CDR2 SFDVKD. The CDR3 is 15 residues long. With 3 bases removed from V and 0 bases from J, the gap between germline ends came to 10 bases. The CDR3 loop is CATSDGMTANYGYTF. The CDR3, as DNA: TGTGCCACCAGTGATGGCATGACAGCTAACTATGGCTACACCTTC.

This rearrangement joins TRBV5-1 to TRBJ1-4; 8 nucleotides match TRBD1. V shed 3 bases and J 9 bases; nucleotides not matched to a gene: 7. The CDR3 consists of 14 residues. Germline CDR1 reads SGHRS; CDR2 reads YFSETQ. Here the CDR3 DNA reads TGCGCCAGCAGCTCTCCCGGGACAGGACAAAAACTGTTTTTT. Its protein is CASSSPGTGQKLFF.

The V and J genes are TRBV5-1 and TRBJ2-3, with D maybe TRBD1 (6 bases). This CDR3 is built from 15 residues. Germline-derived CDR1 and CDR2 are SGHRS and YFSETQ. Trimming shortened V by 0 bases and J by 5 bases, and 13 bases separated the two germline ends. For the CDR3, the DNA is TGCGCCAGCAGCTTGGATAATACAGGGATAGATACGCAGTATTTT. Translated, it gives CASSLDNTGIDTQYF.

The V call is TRBV7-2, the J call TRBJ2-3, with TRBD1 matching 7 bases. CDR3 length: 14 residues. Germline-derived CDR1 and CDR2 are SGHTA and FQGNSA. Germline trimming cut 3 bases from V and 4 bases from J; bases unmatched to any gene: 4. CDR3 protein: CASSLAQGADTQYF. The CDR3 DNA reads as TGTGCCAGCAGCTTGGCCCAGGGGGCAGATACGCAGTATTTT.

This chain connects TRBV27 to TRBJ2-1; 7 bases map to TRBD1. V gave up 6 bases and J gave up 2 bases; unmatched junction bases: 7. Germline V CDR1 and CDR2: MNHEY, SMNVEV (reference sequence). CDR3 length: 15 residues. DNA of the CDR3: TGTGCCAGCAGACGACAGGGACAGCCCTACAATGAGCAGTTCTTC. Residues: CASRRQGQPYNEQFF.

The gene calls are TRBV20-1 and TRBJ2-3, with D hard to call. V dropped 3 bases and J dropped 6 bases, with 10 bases sitting between them. This CDR3 has 12 amino acids. Germline V gene sequence: CDR1 DFQATT, CDR2 SNEGSKA (reference sequence). CDR3 DNA: TGCAGTGCTAGTCCGGGTCTGGATACGCAGTATTTT. This encodes CSASPGLDTQYF.

V is TRBV7-2 and J is TRBJ2-2, with a weak D call TRBD1 (6 bases). The CDR3 has 14 amino acids. Per germline, CDR1 SGHTA and CDR2 FQGNSA. Trimming took off 4 bases at V and 6 bases at J, with 12 bases between the two ends. The CDR3 loop reads CASSYREPSGELFF. CDR3 in DNA: TGTGCCAGCAGCTACAGGGAGCCCTCCGGGGAGCTGTTTTTT.

CDR3 residues: CASSSRTGTNSPLHF. CDR3 bases: TGTGCCAGCAGCTCCCGGACAGGGACGAACTCACCCCTCCACTTT. The chain couples TRBV28 to TRBJ1-6, with 8 bases matching TRBD1. Trimming took 6 bases from V and 10 from J; bases not matched to a gene: 11. The CDR3 extends over 15 amino acids. CDR1 MDHEN and CDR2 SYDVKM come from the germline V gene.

The rearrangement joins TRBV6-5 to TRBJ1-1; a possible D gene is TRBD1 (5 bases). The CDR3 is 14 amino acids. Trimming took off 6 bases at V and 1 base at J, with 12 bases between the two ends. Germline CDR1 is MNHEY and CDR2 is SVGAGI. The CDR3 DNA is TGTGCCAGCAGCCTTACAGGCGAGAACACTGAAGCTTTCTTT. Translation gives CASSLTGENTEAFF.